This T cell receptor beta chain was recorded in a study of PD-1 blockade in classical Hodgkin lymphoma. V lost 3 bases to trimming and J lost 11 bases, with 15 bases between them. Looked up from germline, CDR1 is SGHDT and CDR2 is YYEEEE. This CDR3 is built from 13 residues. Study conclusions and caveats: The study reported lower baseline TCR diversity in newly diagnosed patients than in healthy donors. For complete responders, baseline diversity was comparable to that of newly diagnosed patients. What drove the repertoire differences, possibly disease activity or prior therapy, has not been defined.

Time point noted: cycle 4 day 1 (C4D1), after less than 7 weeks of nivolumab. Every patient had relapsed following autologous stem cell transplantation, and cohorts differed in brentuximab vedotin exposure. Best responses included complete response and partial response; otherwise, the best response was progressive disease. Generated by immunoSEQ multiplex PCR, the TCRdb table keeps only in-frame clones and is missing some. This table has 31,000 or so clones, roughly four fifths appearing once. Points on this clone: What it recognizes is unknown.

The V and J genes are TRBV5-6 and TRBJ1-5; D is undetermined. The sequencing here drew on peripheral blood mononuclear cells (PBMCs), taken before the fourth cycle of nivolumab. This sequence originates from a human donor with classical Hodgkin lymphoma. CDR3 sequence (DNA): TGTGCCAGCAGCTGGGGAAATCGGAGGGCCCAGCATTTT. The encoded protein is CASSWGNRRAQHF.